This T cell receptor (beta chain) was found in a study of CD8 T cells in ankylosing spondylitis. Remarks on this clonotype: Antigen unknown.

Researchers built TCR beta libraries using quantitative 5'-RACE with molecular barcodes. TCRdb reprocessed the 5' RACE reads with MiXCR, giving one entry per CDR3 protein. This table has 470,000 or so distinct CDR3 sequences, roughly 26% appearing once. The CDR3 is made up of 15 amino acids. V shed 5 bases, J shed 4 bases, and the junction held 8 bases outside the gene matches. Findings of the study overall: Disease-linked clones were found to be CD8+ and relatively rare in peripheral blood. Disease-linked clones were reportedly significantly enriched in matched ankylosing spondylitis synovial fluid. Ankylosing spondylitis blood seemed to carry a telltale TCR beta motif made of about 8 highly homologous variants. A subset of motif variants has previously been described in the synovial fluid and blood of reactive arthritis.

The sequencing input was blood, either unsorted or a sorted T cell fraction (not recorded which). V usage is TRBV12-3 or TRBV12-4 and J usage is TRBJ2-3, with 8 bases lining up with TRBD2. This receptor was identified in a male donor with ankylosing spondylitis. CDR3 residues: CASSPPSGRADTQYF. The CDR3 DNA reads TGTGCCAGCAGTCCCCCGAGCGGGAGAGCAGATACGCAGTATTTT.